What follows are 8 T cell receptor beta chains derived from one specimen sequenced in a study of blood T cell repertoires in COVID-19. Libraries were prepared by immunoSEQ multiplex PCR; TCRdb keeps only in-frame clonotypes and omits some of them. The sample yields around 170,000 clones, roughly 78% seen once. The sample comprised peripheral blood. These TCRs come from a man between 70 and 80 years old with active or convalescent COVID-19.

A single count supports this clone. The chain combines TRBV15 with TRBJ2-3; D perhaps matches TRBD2 (6 bases). The germline V and J ends were trimmed by 4 bases and 0 bases, with 11 bases remaining between them. Germline V gene sequence: CDR1 LNHNV, CDR2 YYDKDF (reference sequence). The CDR3 covers 15 residues. The CDR3 protein is CATSNGGTSTDTQYF. Written as DNA, the CDR3 is TGTGCCACCAGCAATGGTGGGACTAGCACAGATACGCAGTATTTT.

The V and J genes are TRBV12-3 or TRBV12-4 and TRBJ1-5, with D possibly matching TRBD1 (5 bases). V lost 2 bases, J lost 7 bases, and 9 bases lay in between. This CDR3 spans 13 amino acids. CDR3 residues: CASSLLEGQPQHF. As DNA, the CDR3 is TGTGCCAGCAGTTTACTGGAGGGGCAGCCCCAGCATTTT.

V is TRBV5-1 and J is TRBJ2-1; a weak D match, TRBD2 (6 bases). V shed 4 bases and J shed 3 bases, with 11 bases lying between them. This CDR3 has 14 amino acids. CDR1 SGHRS and CDR2 YFSETQ come from the germline V gene. CDR3 DNA sequence: TGCGCCAGCAGCATTAGCGGATACTACAATGAGCAGTTCTTC. Translating gives CASSISGYYNEQFF.

The CDR3 nucleotides are TGTGCCAGCAGGCGCGGTGGGTTAGCCAAAAACATTCAGTACTTC. As protein: CASRRGGLAKNIQYF. The chain employs TRBV13 and TRBJ2-4; D call uncertain. Per germline, CDR1 PRHDT and CDR2 FYEKMQ (reference sequence). The ends were cut back, 6 bases at V and 0 bases at J, with 12 bases in the middle. The CDR3 runs 15 residues. Filled out from reference TRBV13 and TRBJ2-4, the complete variable domain reads AAGVIQSPRHLIKEKRETATLKCYPIPRHDTVYWYQQGPGQDPQFLISFYEKMQSDKGSIPDRFSAQQFSDYHSELNMSSLELGDSALYFCASRRGGLAKNIQYFGAGTRLSVL.

This chain links TRBV3-1 (or the pseudogene TRBV3-2) with TRBJ2-2, with 10 bases fitting TRBD1. The CDR3 extends over 18 amino acids. Germline assignment: CDR1 LGHDT and CDR2 YNNKEL (reference sequence). V was clipped by 4 bases and J by 4 bases; unmatched bases: 12. The CDR3 here is CASSRSPGTGDFTGELFF. The CDR3 nucleotides are TGTGCCAGCAGCCGCTCTCCCGGGACAGGGGATTTCACCGGGGAGCTGTTTTTT.

The chain uses TRBV21-1 and TRBJ1-1; the D call of TRBD1 is as the table states it, not checked on the DNA. TRBV21-1 is a pseudogene locus. This CDR3 is built from 18 residues. The CDR3 region has the DNA TGTGCCAGCAGCAAAGCGCTAGGGACAGCCTTTATGAACACTGAAGCTTTCTTT. Its protein is CASSKALGTAFMNTEAFF.

CDR3 in amino acids: CSARDGREQFF. The CDR3 DNA reads as TGCAGTGCTAGAGATGGGAGGGAGCAGTTCTTC. The chain combines TRBV20-1 with TRBJ2-1, with D maybe TRBD2 (6 bases). Germline V gene lookup returns CDR1 DFQATT and CDR2 SNEGSKA (reference sequence). The ends were cut back, 0 bases at V and 10 bases at J, with 7 bases in the middle. The CDR3 length is 11 residues.

The chain joins TRBV6-5 to TRBJ1-5, with D perhaps matching TRBD1 (6 bases). Trimming took off 6 bases at V and 3 bases at J, with 9 bases between the two ends. This CDR3 is 13 amino acids long. The V gene's germline CDR1 is MNHEY and CDR2 SVGAGI. This CDR3 is CASRDSPNQPQHF. CDR3 nucleotide sequence: TGTGCCAGCAGGGACAGTCCCAATCAGCCCCAGCATTTT.